Described below is a single T cell receptor (beta chain) sequence and its context. The antigen is unknown. These data come from a study of cytomegalovirus exposure and HLA in healthy donors. Findings and limits, study-wide: A later analysis found most CMV-associated TCR beta chains apparently HLA-restricted. Rare TCR sequences dominated, though some public TCRs recurred in many donors.

The CDR3 is 16 amino acids. The V and J ends lost 1 base and 3 bases, in that order; junction bases with no gene match: 6. Germline V gene sequence: CDR1 MGHRA, CDR2 YSYEKL. The PCR employed 60 Vbeta primers together with 13 Jbeta primers. The protocol was immunoSEQ multiplex PCR, while the TCRdb copy is restricted to in-frame clones and leaves out a portion. The data contain about 130,000 clones, 80% of them singletons. This chain connects TRBV4-1 to TRBJ2-3, with 8 bases identical to TRBD2. This TCR was sampled from a man aged 40-55 years in good health and CMV-seronegative. Material: PBMCs. DNA of the CDR3: TGCGCCAGCAGCCAAGTAAGGGCGGGAGGAACAGATACGCAGTATTTT. This translates into CASSQVRAGGTDTQYF.